This TCR beta chain was recovered during a study of stem cell transplantation in POMP-related autoinflammatory disease. Study-wide context: The study hypothesized thymoproteasome defects skew the TRB repertoire via impaired CD8+ selection.

In regard to this clone: Antigen unknown.

The CDR3 is 15 amino acids. Germline trimming cut 3 bases from V and 6 bases from J; bases unmatched to any gene: 5. Looked up from germline, CDR1 is SGHTA and CDR2 is FQGNSA. The study's findings and limits: PRAID patients trended toward lower TRB diversity and higher clonality in all analyzed T-cell subsets. Patients with PRAID showed a restricted number of unique TRB V-J gene pairings.

Sequenced by immunoSEQ multiplex PCR; TCRdb stores in-frame clones only, minus some. The sample includes 25,000 to 40,000 clones, 88% of them seen just once. PRAID featured prominent immunodeficiency. The specimen was CD4+ T cells from PBMCs, collected before stem cell transplantation. The chain combines TRBV7-2 with TRBJ2-7; TRBD2 aligns across 13 bases. The receptor comes from a human donor with POMP-related autoinflammation and immune dysregulation (PRAID). CDR3 sequence (DNA): TGTGCCAGCAGCTTTAGGACTAGCGGGAGTCGCGAGCAGTACTTC. The encoded protein is CASSFRTSGSREQYF. The full variable domain, completed using reference TRBV7-2 and TRBJ2-7, is GAGVSQSPSNKVTEKGKDVELRCDPISGHTALYWYRQSLGQGLEFLIYFQGNSAPDKSGLPSDRFSAERTGGSVSTLTIQRTQQEDSAVYLCASSFRTSGSREQYFGPGTRLTVT.